These 24 T cell receptor beta chains share one sample of origin, sequenced in a study of blood T cell repertoires in COVID-19. This table comes from immunoSEQ multiplex PCR, and its TCRdb copy is limited to in-frame clones, with some not included. The sample has tens of thousands of clones; around 80% are singletons. Specimen: peripheral blood. The receptors were sampled from a man aged 55 to 70 with acute or convalescent COVID-19.

The chain is built from TRBV13 and TRBJ2-1; D is perhaps TRBD1 (5 bases). V was cut by 5 bases and J by 7 bases, with 15 bases left in between. Germline CDR1 reads PRHDT; CDR2 reads FYEKMQ (reference sequence). The CDR3 is 14 residues long. The CDR3 DNA reads TGTGCCAGCAGCCGACAGCTCACCCAAAATGAGCAGTTCTTC. Protein sequence: CASSRQLTQNEQFF.

This clone was recorded once. The chain is built from TRBV6-5 and TRBJ1-2; 7 nucleotides align to TRBD1. V was clipped by 9 bases and J by 6 bases; unmatched bases: 7. The CDR3 length is 12 residues. The germline V gene has CDR1 MNHEY and CDR2 SVGAGI. CDR3: CASHDRADGYTF. Written as DNA, the CDR3 is TGTGCCAGTCACGACAGGGCTGATGGCTACACCTTC.

This clone was observed a handful of times. J is TRBJ2-7 and V is TRBV6-7; possible D gene TRBD1, 5 bases. TRBV6-7 is classed as an ORF, of uncertain function. The CDR3 length is 16 residues. The V end lost 7 bases, the J end lost 0 bases, and 19 bases lay between the germline ends. The CDR3 bases are TGTGCCAGCACCGAGACCAGGGTTAGGGACTCCTACGAGCAGTACTTC. Translation gives CASTETRVRDSYEQYF.

The chain links TRBV24-1 to TRBJ2-5; the D gene is possibly TRBD1 (5 bases). Trimming took 4 bases from V and 2 from J, leaving 10 bases between them. The V gene's germline CDR1 is KGHDR and CDR2 SFDVKD. The CDR3 has 14 amino acids. The CDR3 sequence is CATSDTGKQETQYF. The CDR3 DNA reads TGTGCCACCAGTGACACAGGAAAGCAAGAGACCCAGTACTTC.

CDR3 region: CASSRGGSTEAFF. In nucleotides, the CDR3 is TGTGCCAGCAGTAGAGGAGGCAGCACTGAAGCTTTCTTT. The rearrangement uses TRBV12-3 or TRBV12-4 and TRBJ1-1; D gene uncertain. CDR3 length equals 13 residues. V was trimmed by 5 bases and J by 4 bases, leaving 11 bases between them.

V and J are TRBV7-8 and TRBJ2-6; D remains unclear. Germline V gives CDR1 SGHVS, CDR2 FQNEAQ. Trimming took off 5 bases at V and 0 bases at J, with 11 bases between the two ends. The CDR3 has 16 residues. The chain's CDR3 is CASSGIHSSGANVLTF. DNA of the CDR3: TGTGCCAGCAGCGGTATCCACAGCTCTGGGGCCAACGTCCTGACTTTC.

The V and J genes are TRBV5-1 and TRBJ2-1, with TRBD2 matching over 13 bases. Germline assignment: CDR1 SGHRS and CDR2 YFSETQ. This CDR3 spans 15 amino acids. V shed 5 bases, J shed 8 bases, and the junction held 7 bases outside the gene matches. CDR3 sequence reads: CASRGLAGAFYEQFF. Here the CDR3 DNA reads TGCGCCAGCAGAGGACTAGCGGGAGCTTTCTATGAGCAGTTCTTC.

V is TRBV5-8 and J is TRBJ2-2; 8 bases agree with TRBD1. Trimming at V came to 5 bases and at J to 4 bases, leaving 10 bases not matched to a gene. This CDR3 has 16 amino acids. Germline V gene data show CDR1 as SGHTS and CDR2 as YDEGEE. The CDR3 spells CASRSTGQGPTGELFF. The CDR3 bases are TGTGCCAGCAGGTCTACAGGACAGGGACCCACCGGGGAGCTGTTTTTT.

This chain links TRBV11-2 with TRBJ1-1; the D is unclear. V lost 1 base to trimming and J lost 1 base, with 4 bases between them. This CDR3 is built from 13 residues. Germline V gives CDR1 SGHAT, CDR2 FQNNGV. DNA for the CDR3: TGTGCCAGCAGCTTAGGAGGGAACACTGAAGCTTTCTTT. This encodes CASSLGGNTEAFF.

The V call is TRBV28, the J call TRBJ1-1, with D perhaps TRBD1 (5 bases). Germline V lookup: CDR1 MDHEN, CDR2 SYDVKM. The V and J ends lost 1 base and 5 bases respectively, with 14 bases between them. This CDR3 contains 15 residues. In DNA, the CDR3 is TGTGCCAGCAGTTTATCCCCCCCCGGGGGAACTGAAGCTTTCTTT. Translated, it gives CASSLSPPGGTEAFF. The variable domain in full, completed from reference TRBV28 and TRBJ1-1, reads DVKVTQSSRYLVKRTGEKVFLECVQDMDHENMFWYRQDPGLGLRLIYFSYDVKMKEKGDIPEGYSVSREKKERFSLILESASTNQTSMYLCASSLSPPGGTEAFFGQGTRLTVV.

This clone showed up just once. The J gene is TRBJ1-2, the V gene TRBV9; the D is unclear. Looked up from germline, CDR1 is SGDLS and CDR2 is YYNGEE. CDR3 size: 16 residues. Trimming stripped 0 bases from V and 5 bases from J, with 17 bases between. In DNA form, the CDR3 reads TGTGCCAGCAGCGTAGGTCTAGGCGCCCGTGAATATGGCTACACCTTC. Translating it yields CASSVGLGAREYGYTF.

This chain joins TRBV6-5 and TRBJ1-2; D is possibly TRBD1 (5 bases). The germline CDR1 and CDR2 sequences are MNHEY and SVGAGI. The germline V and J ends were trimmed by 0 bases and 7 bases, with 15 bases remaining between them. The CDR3 covers 15 residues. The CDR3 DNA reads as TGTGCCAGCAGTTACTCGGTTCGGGGGGTGGGTGGCTACACCTTC. It is translated as CASSYSVRGVGGYTF.

The genes are TRBV14 and TRBJ2-2, with a tentative D call TRBD1 (5 bases). Germline CDR1 reads SGHDN; CDR2 reads FVKESK. V was cut by 3 bases and J by 3 bases, with 8 bases left in between. This CDR3 spans 14 amino acids. DNA for the CDR3: TGTGCCAGCAGCCAGGGGCGGTACACCGGGGAGCTGTTTTTT. Amino acids: CASSQGRYTGELFF.

The V gene is TRBV5-1, the J gene TRBJ2-4; 11 bases fit TRBD2. The CDR3 has 20 residues. With V trimmed by 0 bases and J by 0 bases, 11 bases remained unmatched. From germline, CDR1 is SGHRS and CDR2 YFSETQ. DNA of the CDR3: TGCGCCAGCAGCTTGGGCCCCTTGAGACTAGCGGGGATAGCCAAAAACATTCAGTACTTC. Translated: CASSLGPLRLAGIAKNIQYF.

V is TRBV27 and J is TRBJ2-1; 12 bases map to TRBD2. The CDR3 runs to 16 residues. Germline assignment: CDR1 MNHEY and CDR2 SMNVEV (reference sequence). Germline trimming cut 5 bases from V and 8 bases from J; bases unmatched to any gene: 10. This CDR3 is CASSTRLAGEVYEQFF. For the CDR3, the DNA is TGTGCCAGCAGTACCCGACTAGCGGGAGAGGTATATGAGCAGTTCTTC.

This chain uses TRBV7-2 with TRBJ1-1; no clear D. The CDR3 is 14 amino acids. The germline V gene has CDR1 SGHTA and CDR2 FQGNSA. V gave up 4 bases and J gave up 1 base, with 10 bases separating them. CDR3 amino acids: CASSYTRKNTEAFF. The CDR3 DNA follows: TGTGCCAGCAGCTATACGCGGAAGAACACTGAAGCTTTCTTT. The full variable domain, its missing parts supplied by reference TRBV7-2 and TRBJ1-1, is GAGVSQSPSNKVTEKGKDVELRCDPISGHTALYWYRQSLGQGLEFLIYFQGNSAPDKSGLPSDRFSAERTGGSVSTLTIQRTQQEDSAVYLCASSYTRKNTEAFFGQGTRLTVV.

The CDR3 region has the DNA TGCAGCGTTGACCCCGGCACAGATACGCAGTATTTT. This encodes CSVDPGTDTQYF. The chain joins TRBV29-1 to TRBJ2-3, with D unresolved. The CDR3 runs 12 residues. The V and J ends lost 3 bases and 1 base respectively, with 5 bases between them. The germline CDR1 and CDR2 sequences are SQVTM and ANQGSEA.

The chain couples TRBV5-1 to TRBJ1-2; D is unresolved. V was cut by 4 bases and J by 7 bases, with 8 bases left in between. This CDR3 is built from 11 residues. Germline V gene lookup returns CDR1 SGHRS and CDR2 YFSETQ. CDR3 sequence reads: CASSRGLGYTF. DNA of the CDR3: TGCGCCAGCAGCAGAGGGCTTGGCTACACCTTC.

This chain uses TRBV7-2 with TRBJ1-5, with D unclear. V lost 5 bases, J lost 6 bases, and 23 bases lay in between. Germline V lookup: CDR1 SGHTA, CDR2 FQGNSA. The CDR3 runs to 17 residues. CDR3 loop: CASSPPAGSGLVQPQHF. CDR3 bases: TGTGCCAGCAGCCCCCCGGCGGGGTCCGGTCTAGTTCAGCCCCAGCATTTT.

The CDR3 loop reads CASTSEGYRGYTF. In DNA form, the CDR3 reads TGTGCCAGCACCTCGGAGGGGTACCGAGGCTACACCTTC. The gene calls are TRBV2 and TRBJ1-2; D might be TRBD1 (5 bases). V lost 7 bases to trimming and J lost 8 bases, with 17 bases between them. The V gene's germline CDR1 is SNHLY and CDR2 FYNNEI. CDR3 length equals 13 residues.

The chain employs TRBV2 and TRBJ2-1, with 7 bases that match TRBD2. Germline loops: CDR1 SNHLY, CDR2 FYNNEI. The CDR3 contains 15 residues. V was clipped by 6 bases and J by 7 bases; unmatched bases: 12. The CDR3 is CASSVLAAEGNEQFF. DNA for the CDR3: TGTGCCAGCAGCGTTCTAGCGGCCGAAGGGAATGAGCAGTTCTTC. The whole variable domain, remainder taken from reference TRBV2 and TRBJ2-1, is EPEVTQTPSHQVTQMGQEVILRCVPISNHLYFYWYRQILGQKVEFLVSFYNNEISEKSEIFDDQFSVERPDGSNFTLKIRSTKLEDSAMYFCASSVLAAEGNEQFFGPGTRLTVL.

Only one count was recorded for this clone. The V and J genes are TRBV28 and TRBJ1-5, with 7 positions matching TRBD1. Trimming cost V 6 bases and J 7 bases; bases outside gene matches: 6. The germline gives CDR1 MDHEN, CDR2 SYDVKM. The CDR3 is 13 residues long. The CDR3 sequence is CASRGQKTQPQHF. In nucleotides, the CDR3 is TGTGCCAGCAGGGGACAGAAAACCCAGCCCCAGCATTTT. Combining the CDR3 with reference TRBV28 and TRBJ1-5 gives the whole variable domain DVKVTQSSRYLVKRTGEKVFLECVQDMDHENMFWYRQDPGLGLRLIYFSYDVKMKEKGDIPEGYSVSREKKERFSLILESASTNQTSMYLCASRGQKTQPQHFGDGTRLSIL.

There are a few counts of this clone. The chain has TRBV19 and TRBJ2-3; D ambiguous. The CDR3 has 15 residues. The ends were cut back, 3 bases at V and 1 base at J, with 11 bases in the middle. Germline-derived CDR1 and CDR2 are LNHDA and SQIVND (reference sequence). Written as DNA, the CDR3 is TGTGCCAGTAGTATTGTGGGCGCTGGCACAGATACGCAGTATTTT. Translated, it gives CASSIVGAGTDTQYF.

DNA for the CDR3: TGTGCCAGCAGCCCAACAGGGGGCCGAGGCACTGAAGCTTTCTTT. This codes for CASSPTGGRGTEAFF. The chain carries TRBV28 and TRBJ1-1, with 9 nucleotides matching TRBD1. Germline values: CDR1 MDHEN, CDR2 SYDVKM. There are 15 residues in the CDR3. Losses at the gene ends were 6 bases for V and 4 bases for J; bases not matched to a gene: 9.